Only a few counts were recorded for the clone carrying this T cell receptor beta chain. This specimen comes from a study of CD8+CD57+ T cells in acquired aplastic anemia. Study summary: Mean DNA quantity obtained from sorted CD4+ and CD8+ cells was approximately 3 ug.

The junction had 7 bases not matched to a gene; V was cut back by 4 bases and J by 4 bases. Germline-derived CDR1 and CDR2 are KGHDR and SFDVKD. This CDR3 spans 15 amino acids. Flow cytometry had shown expanded CD8+CD57+ cells in the patients chosen for sequencing. Among the patients, none had received any therapy at the time of blood sampling. TCR beta VDJ and CDR3 profiling used genomic DNA as template. Using its own MiXCR run on the reads, TCRdb lists one record per CDR3 protein. The sample comprises 150,000 or so distinct CDR3 sequences, around half of which are singletons, and about 1.2% rests with the top ten.

The chain joins TRBV24-1 to TRBJ2-7; 9 bases fit TRBD1. This TCR was recovered from a human donor with aplastic anemia. Specimen: sorted CD4+, CD8+, or CD8+CD57+ T cells (not recorded which) from PBMCs. The CDR3 region has the DNA TGTGCCACCAGTGACCCCAGGGACAGGGAATACGAGCAGTACTTC. Its translation: CATSDPRDREYEQYF.